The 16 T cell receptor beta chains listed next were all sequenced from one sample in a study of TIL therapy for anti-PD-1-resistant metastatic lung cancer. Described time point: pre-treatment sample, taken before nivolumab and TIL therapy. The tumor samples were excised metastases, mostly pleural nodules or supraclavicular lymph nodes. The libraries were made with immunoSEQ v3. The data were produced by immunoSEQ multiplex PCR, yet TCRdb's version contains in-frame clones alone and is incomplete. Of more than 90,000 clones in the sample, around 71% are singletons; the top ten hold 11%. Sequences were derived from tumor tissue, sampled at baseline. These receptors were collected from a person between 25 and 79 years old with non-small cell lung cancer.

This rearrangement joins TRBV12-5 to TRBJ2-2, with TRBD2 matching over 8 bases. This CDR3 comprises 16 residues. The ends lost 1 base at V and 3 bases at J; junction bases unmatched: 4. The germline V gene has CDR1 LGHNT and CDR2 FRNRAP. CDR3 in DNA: TGTGCTAGTGGTTTGGCAAGCGGGAGTCACACCGGGGAGCTGTTTTTT. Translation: CASGLASGSHTGELFF. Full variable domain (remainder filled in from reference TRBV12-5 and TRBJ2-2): DARVTQTPRHKVTEMGQEVTMRCQPILGHNTVFWYRQTMMQGLELLAYFRNRAPLDDSGMPKDRFSAEMPDATLATLKIQPSEPRDSAVYFCASGLASGSHTGELFFGEGSRLTVL.

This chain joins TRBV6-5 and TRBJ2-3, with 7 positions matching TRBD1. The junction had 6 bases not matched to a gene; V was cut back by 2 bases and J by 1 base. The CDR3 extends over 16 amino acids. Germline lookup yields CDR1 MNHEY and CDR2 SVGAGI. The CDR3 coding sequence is TGTGCCAGCAGTTACAAGGGTGACAGGGGCACAGATACGCAGTATTTT. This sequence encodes CASSYKGDRGTDTQYF.

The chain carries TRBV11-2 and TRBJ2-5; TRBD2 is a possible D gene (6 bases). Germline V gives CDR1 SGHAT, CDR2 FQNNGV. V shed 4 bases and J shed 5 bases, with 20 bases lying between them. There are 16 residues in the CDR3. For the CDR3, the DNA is TGTGCCAGCAGCTCCTATTCCCGGGGGTCGGGTGAGACCCAGTACTTC. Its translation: CASSSYSRGSGETQYF.

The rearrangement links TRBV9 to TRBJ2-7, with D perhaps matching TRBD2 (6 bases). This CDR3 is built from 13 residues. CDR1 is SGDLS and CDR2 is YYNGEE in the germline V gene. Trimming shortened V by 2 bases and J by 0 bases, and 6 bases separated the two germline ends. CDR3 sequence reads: CASSVGGSYEQYF. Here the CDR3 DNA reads TGTGCCAGCAGCGTGGGGGGCTCCTACGAGCAGTACTTC.

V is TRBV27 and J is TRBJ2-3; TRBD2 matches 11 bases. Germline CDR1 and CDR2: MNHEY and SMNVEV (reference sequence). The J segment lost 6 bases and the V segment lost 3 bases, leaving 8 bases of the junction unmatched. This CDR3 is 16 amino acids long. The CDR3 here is CASSFYSSGGQDTQYF. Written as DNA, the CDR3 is TGTGCCAGCAGTTTTTATTCTAGCGGGGGGCAGGATACGCAGTATTTT.

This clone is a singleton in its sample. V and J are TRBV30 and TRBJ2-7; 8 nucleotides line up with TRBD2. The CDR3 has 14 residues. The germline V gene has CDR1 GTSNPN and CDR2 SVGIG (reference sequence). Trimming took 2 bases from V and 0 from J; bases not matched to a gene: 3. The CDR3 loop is CAWSSSGSSYEQYF. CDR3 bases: TGTGCCTGGAGTTCAAGCGGGAGCTCCTACGAGCAGTACTTC.

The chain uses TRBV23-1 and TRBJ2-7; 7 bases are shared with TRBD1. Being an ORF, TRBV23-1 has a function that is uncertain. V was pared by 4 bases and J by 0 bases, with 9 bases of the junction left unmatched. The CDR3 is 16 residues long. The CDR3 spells CASSRYRGYYSYEQYF. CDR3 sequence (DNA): TGCGCCAGCAGTCGCTACAGGGGATATTACTCCTACGAGCAGTACTTC.

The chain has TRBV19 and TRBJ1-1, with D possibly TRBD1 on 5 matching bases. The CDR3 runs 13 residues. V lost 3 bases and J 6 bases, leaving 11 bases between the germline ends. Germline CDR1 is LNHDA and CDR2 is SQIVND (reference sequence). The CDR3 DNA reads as TGTGCCAGTAGTATCGCTCAGGGAGCTGAAGCTTTCTTT. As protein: CASSIAQGAEAFF.

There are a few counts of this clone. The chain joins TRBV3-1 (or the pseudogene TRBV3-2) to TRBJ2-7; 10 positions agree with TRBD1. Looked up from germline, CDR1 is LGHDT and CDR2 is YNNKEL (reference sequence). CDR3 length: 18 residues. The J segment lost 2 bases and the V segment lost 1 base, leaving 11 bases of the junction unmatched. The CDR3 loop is CASSQALPGQGSAYEQYF. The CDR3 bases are TGTGCCAGCAGCCAAGCCCTACCGGGACAGGGGTCCGCCTACGAGCAGTACTTC.

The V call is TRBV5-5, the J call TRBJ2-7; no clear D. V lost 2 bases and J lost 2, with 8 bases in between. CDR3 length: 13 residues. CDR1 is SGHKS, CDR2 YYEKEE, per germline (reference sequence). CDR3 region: CASSLRITYEQYF. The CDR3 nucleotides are TGTGCCAGCAGCTTAAGGATAACCTACGAGCAGTACTTC.

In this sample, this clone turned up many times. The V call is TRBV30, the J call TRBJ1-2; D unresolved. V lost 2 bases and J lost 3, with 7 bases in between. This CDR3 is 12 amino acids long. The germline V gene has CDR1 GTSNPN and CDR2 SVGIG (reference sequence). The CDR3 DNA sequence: TGTGCCTGGAGTCCCGGAGACTATGGCTACACCTTC. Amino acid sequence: CAWSPGDYGYTF.

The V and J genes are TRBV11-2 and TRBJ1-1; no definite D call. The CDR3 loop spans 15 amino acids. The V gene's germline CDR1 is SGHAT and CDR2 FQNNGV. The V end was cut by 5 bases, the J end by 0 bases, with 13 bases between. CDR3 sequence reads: CASSPGSTMNTEAFF. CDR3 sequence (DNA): TGTGCCAGCAGCCCCGGGAGTACTATGAACACTGAAGCTTTCTTT. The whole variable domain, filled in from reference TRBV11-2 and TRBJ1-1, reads EAGVAQSPRYKIIEKRQSVAFWCNPISGHATLYWYQQILGQGPKLLIQFQNNGVVDDSQLPKDRFSAERLKGVDSTLKIQPAKLEDSAVYLCASSPGSTMNTEAFFGQGTRLTVV.

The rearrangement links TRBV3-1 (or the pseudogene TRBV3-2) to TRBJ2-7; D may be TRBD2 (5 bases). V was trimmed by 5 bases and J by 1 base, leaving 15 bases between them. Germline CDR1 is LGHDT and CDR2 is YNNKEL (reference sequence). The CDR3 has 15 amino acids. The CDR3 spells CASSASRGASYEQYF. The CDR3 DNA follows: TGTGCCAGCAGCGCGAGCCGGGGAGCGTCCTACGAGCAGTACTTC.

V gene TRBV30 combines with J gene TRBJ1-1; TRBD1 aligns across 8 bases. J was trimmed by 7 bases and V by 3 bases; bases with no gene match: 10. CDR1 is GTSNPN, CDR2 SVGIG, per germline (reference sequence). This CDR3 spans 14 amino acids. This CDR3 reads CAWRVIGGQGEAFF. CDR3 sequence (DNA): TGTGCCTGGAGGGTAATTGGAGGACAGGGTGAAGCTTTCTTT.

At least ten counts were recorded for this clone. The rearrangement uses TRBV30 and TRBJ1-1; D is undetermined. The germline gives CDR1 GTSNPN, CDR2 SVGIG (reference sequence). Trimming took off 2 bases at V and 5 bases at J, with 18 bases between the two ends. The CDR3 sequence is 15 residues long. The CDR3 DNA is TGTGCCTGGAGTCCCCCGGACTTCATTGGGACTGAAGCTTTCTTT. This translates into CAWSPPDFIGTEAFF.

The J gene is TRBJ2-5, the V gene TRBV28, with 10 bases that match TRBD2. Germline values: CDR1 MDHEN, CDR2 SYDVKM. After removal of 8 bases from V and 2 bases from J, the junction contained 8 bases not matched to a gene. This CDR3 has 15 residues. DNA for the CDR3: TGTGCCAGCCGGACTAGCGGAACCTTTCAAGAGACCCAGTACTTC. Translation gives CASRTSGTFQETQYF.